Given below is one T cell receptor (beta chain) in context. Its specificity is unknown. One to two pinch biopsies were taken from the rectum during colonoscopy. The data were obtained in a study of pediatric ulcerative colitis. V was pared by 8 bases and J by 4 bases, with 11 bases between. The CDR3 has 12 amino acids. From germline, CDR1 is MNHNS and CDR2 SASEGT. Study results and limitations: In rectum, acute severe colitis had expanded clones and less diversity. A couple of rectal CDR3 clonotypes occurred in all ulcerative colitis patients. Compared with controls, ulcerative colitis showed greater blood-rectum clone sharing.

TCRdb's table, derived via immunoSEQ multiplex PCR, lists solely in-frame clones and lacks some. The sample includes around 16,000 clones, 80% of them seen just once. The source of this sequence is a boy younger than 18 who was a control in a study of pediatric ulcerative colitis. This chain uses TRBV6-1 with TRBJ2-5; maybe TRBD2 (5 bases). Input material: gut tissue. This CDR3 is CASRGPPETQYF. CDR3 bases: TGTGCCAGCCGAGGGCCCCCAGAGACCCAGTACTTC.